Included here is one TCR beta chain sequence, with context. Clones were sequenced by immunoSEQ multiplex PCR, and TCRdb holds only the in-frame ones, with some missing. Of tens of thousands of clones listed, under 85% are singletons. These data come from a study of blood T cell repertoires in COVID-19. Study as a whole: COVID-19 samples from acute and convalescent phases originated in the United States, Italy and Spain.

The sequencing sample was made of peripheral blood. The receptor was derived from a man between 65 and 85 years old with acute or convalescent COVID-19.

Here the CDR3 DNA reads TGTGCCAGCACCCGGACAGGGGATCCCGGGGAGCTGTTTTTT. Translated, it gives CASTRTGDPGELFF. The chain recombines TRBV6-5 with TRBJ2-2; 9 bases fit TRBD1. CDR3 length: 14 residues. Germline V gives CDR1 MNHEY, CDR2 SVGAGI. After removal of 7 bases from V and 6 bases from J, the junction contained 6 bases not matched to a gene.